This is a list of T cell receptor beta chains from one sample in a study of beta chain features in type 1 diabetes. Generated by immunoSEQ multiplex PCR, the TCRdb table keeps only in-frame clones and is missing some. Of about 19,000 clones in the sample, 45% to 50% were seen once. The material sequenced was stem cell memory CD4+ T cells from blood. The receptors come from a man aged 18-30 years in good health. Each CDR3 is given with its conserved first and last residue. D genes are given only for firm matches. Rows may omit the clone size; those that give it use once, few, many or a size class.

v_call: TRBV2; clone_size: -; j_call: TRBJ2-7; d_call: TRBD1; cdr3_nt: TGTGCCAGCAGACAACTACAGGGGGCCTACGAGCAGTACTTC; cdr3_aa: CASRQLQGAYEQYF
v_call: TRBV5-4; clone_size: few; j_call: TRBJ2-7; d_call: -; cdr3_nt: TGTGCCAGCAGCTTGGACTTCGCCTACGAGCAGTACTTC; cdr3_aa: CASSLDFAYEQYF
v_call: TRBV7-9; clone_size: -; j_call: TRBJ1-6; d_call: TRBD1; cdr3_nt: TGTGCCAGCAGCTTAGGATCCTGGGACAGGGGGGGTTCTTCACCCCTCCACTTT; cdr3_aa: CASSLGSWDRGGSSPLHF
v_call: TRBV30; clone_size: -; j_call: TRBJ1-4; d_call: -; cdr3_nt: TGTGCCTGGAGTACCCGAATACAGGGTGAAAAACTGTTTTTT; cdr3_aa: CAWSTRIQGEKLFF
v_call: TRBV19; clone_size: few; j_call: TRBJ2-7; d_call: -; cdr3_nt: TGTGCCAGTAGTATTGGGGCAGCCAGACACTACGAGCAGTACTTC; cdr3_aa: CASSIGAARHYEQYF
v_call: TRBV5-1; clone_size: few; j_call: TRBJ1-6; d_call: -; cdr3_nt: TGCGCCAGCAGCAACACAGGGACCCACTCACCCCTCCACTTT; cdr3_aa: CASSNTGTHSPLHF
v_call: TRBV11-2; clone_size: -; j_call: TRBJ2-1; d_call: TRBD1; cdr3_nt: TGTGCCAGCAGACGACCCGGGACAGGGGATTACAATGAGCAGTTCTTC; cdr3_aa: CASRRPGTGDYNEQFF
v_call: TRBV7-2; clone_size: -; j_call: TRBJ2-5; d_call: TRBD2; cdr3_nt: TGTGCCAGCAGCTTAGGTGGTTCGGCTAGCGGTTACCAAGAGACCCAGTACTTC; cdr3_aa: CASSLGGSASGYQETQYF
v_call: TRBV7-2; clone_size: -; j_call: TRBJ2-2; d_call: TRBD2; cdr3_nt: TGTGCCAGCAGCTGGACTAGCAACACCGGGGAGCTGTTTTTT; cdr3_aa: CASSWTSNTGELFF
v_call: TRBV30; clone_size: few; j_call: TRBJ1-2; d_call: -; cdr3_nt: TGTGCCTGGAGTGTACGCGGTACTAACTATGGCTACACCTTC; cdr3_aa: CAWSVRGTNYGYTF
v_call: TRBV9; clone_size: -; j_call: TRBJ2-3; d_call: -; cdr3_nt: TGTGCCAGCAGCGTAGTACCGGGGGACGCAGATACGCAGTATTTT; cdr3_aa: CASSVVPGDADTQYF
v_call: TRBV28; clone_size: -; j_call: TRBJ1-1; d_call: TRBD1; cdr3_nt: TGTGCCAGCAGTTTGACCTTTTTCGGGACAGGTACGAACACTGAAGCTTTCTTT; cdr3_aa: CASSLTFFGTGTNTEAFF
v_call: TRBV28; clone_size: few; j_call: TRBJ1-1; d_call: -; cdr3_nt: TGTGCCAGCAGTTTAGTCAGTGAAGCTTTCTTT; cdr3_aa: CASSLVSEAFF
v_call: TRBV5-4; clone_size: -; j_call: TRBJ1-5; d_call: TRBD1; cdr3_nt: TGTGCCAGCAGCTTACAGGGGCGGAATCAGCCCCAGCATTTT; cdr3_aa: CASSLQGRNQPQHF
v_call: TRBV5-1; clone_size: -; j_call: TRBJ1-4; d_call: TRBD1; cdr3_nt: TGCGCCAGCAGCGCAGGGGGGCTGGGGGAAAAACTGTTTTTT; cdr3_aa: CASSAGGLGEKLFF
v_call: TRBV10-3; clone_size: -; j_call: TRBJ2-1; d_call: TRBD1; cdr3_nt: TGTGCCATCAGAGACAGGGATGAGGACAATGAGCAGTTCTTC; cdr3_aa: CAIRDRDEDNEQFF
v_call: TRBV2; clone_size: -; j_call: TRBJ1-5; d_call: -; cdr3_nt: TGTGCCAGCAGTGAAGAGGCGGGGGAGGGTCAGCCCCAGCATTTT; cdr3_aa: CASSEEAGEGQPQHF
v_call: TRBV2; clone_size: few; j_call: TRBJ2-1; d_call: TRBD1; cdr3_nt: TGTGCCAGAACAAGGGGGCTCGTAGGAAATGAGCAGTTCTTC; cdr3_aa: CARTRGLVGNEQFF
v_call: TRBV30; clone_size: -; j_call: TRBJ2-6; d_call: -; cdr3_nt: TGTGCCTGGAGTAGAGGTGGGGCCAACGTCCTGACTTTC; cdr3_aa: CAWSRGGANVLTF
v_call: TRBV10-3; clone_size: -; j_call: TRBJ1-2; d_call: -; cdr3_nt: TGTGCCATCAGTGACGTCGGGGCAGGGGCAGGAGGCTACACCTTC; cdr3_aa: CAISDVGAGAGGYTF
v_call: TRBV28; clone_size: -; j_call: TRBJ2-7; d_call: -; cdr3_nt: TGTGCCAGCAGTTTAAAGGGGCGCGAGCAGTACTTC; cdr3_aa: CASSLKGREQYF
v_call: TRBV28; clone_size: once; j_call: TRBJ2-6; d_call: TRBD1; cdr3_nt: TGTGCCAGCGGCACAGGGGCGGCGGGGGCCAACGTCCTGACTTTC; cdr3_aa: CASGTGAAGANVLTF
v_call: TRBV5-1; clone_size: -; j_call: TRBJ1-5; d_call: TRBD1; cdr3_nt: TGCGCCAGCAGACCCGGGACAGAGGAAAATCAGCCCCAGCATTTT; cdr3_aa: CASRPGTEENQPQHF
v_call: TRBV5-1; clone_size: -; j_call: TRBJ1-3; d_call: -; cdr3_nt: TGCGCCAGCAGCCCGACAGTTACGGCCGGAAACACCATATATTTT; cdr3_aa: CASSPTVTAGNTIYF
v_call: TRBV7-3; clone_size: -; j_call: TRBJ2-1; d_call: -; cdr3_nt: TGTGCCAGCAGCTTGTCTAGCGTGTACAATGAGCAGTTCTTC; cdr3_aa: CASSLSSVYNEQFF
v_call: TRBV7-2; clone_size: few; j_call: TRBJ2-1; d_call: -; cdr3_nt: TGTGCCAGCAGCTACTCGGCGGCCTCCTACAATGAGCAGTTCTTC; cdr3_aa: CASSYSAASYNEQFF
v_call: TRBV18; clone_size: few; j_call: TRBJ1-3; d_call: -; cdr3_nt: TGTGCCAGCTCACCAGACAGGAGCTCTGGAAACACCATATATTTT; cdr3_aa: CASSPDRSSGNTIYF
v_call: TRBV5-4; clone_size: few; j_call: TRBJ2-1; d_call: TRBD2; cdr3_nt: TGTGCCAGCAGCCCTGCCAGGCGGGGGTCTGGTAATGAGCAGTTCTTC; cdr3_aa: CASSPARRGSGNEQFF
v_call: TRBV7-3; clone_size: -; j_call: TRBJ2-3; d_call: -; cdr3_nt: TGTGCCAGCAGCCTAGGACAGTCCACAGATACGCAGTATTTT; cdr3_aa: CASSLGQSTDTQYF
v_call: TRBV7-7; clone_size: -; j_call: TRBJ2-1; d_call: TRBD2; cdr3_nt: TGTGCCAGCAGCTTAGAACTAGCGGGGGGGGTGTGGTTCTTC; cdr3_aa: CASSLELAGGVWFF
v_call: TRBV7-2; clone_size: -; j_call: TRBJ2-7; d_call: -; cdr3_nt: TGTGCCAGCGGCTCCGGCGCCCCCTCAGGCTACGAGCAGTACTTC; cdr3_aa: CASGSGAPSGYEQYF
v_call: TRBV7-9; clone_size: -; j_call: TRBJ1-2; d_call: TRBD1; cdr3_nt: TGTGCCAGCAGCGCCGGACAGGGGACGGGTGGCTACACCTTC; cdr3_aa: CASSAGQGTGGYTF
v_call: TRBV14; clone_size: -; j_call: TRBJ1-1; d_call: -; cdr3_nt: TGTGCCAGTACCCGGAATGCAGGAACTGAAGCTTTCTTT; cdr3_aa: CASTRNAGTEAFF
v_call: TRBV5-1; clone_size: -; j_call: TRBJ2-3; d_call: TRBD2; cdr3_nt: TGCGCCAGCAGCACTCTAGCGGGCACAGATACGCAGTATTTT; cdr3_aa: CASSTLAGTDTQYF
v_call: TRBV2; clone_size: few; j_call: TRBJ2-6; d_call: TRBD2; cdr3_nt: TGTGCCAGCACCCACGAACGGGGGGCTGGGGCCAACGTCCTGACTTTC; cdr3_aa: CASTHERGAGANVLTF
v_call: TRBV9; clone_size: -; j_call: TRBJ2-2; d_call: -; cdr3_nt: TGTGCCAGCAGCTCCCGCGGTAACACCGGGGAGCTGTTTTTT; cdr3_aa: CASSSRGNTGELFF
v_call: TRBV19; clone_size: -; j_call: TRBJ1-5; d_call: -; cdr3_nt: TGTGCCAGTAGTATAGATAGGGGTGGGGCCCCCAATCAGCCCCAGCATTTT; cdr3_aa: CASSIDRGGAPNQPQHF
v_call: TRBV14; clone_size: -; j_call: TRBJ1-5; d_call: -; cdr3_nt: TGTGCCAGCAGCCAAGATCGGGATCAGCCCCAGCATTTT; cdr3_aa: CASSQDRDQPQHF
v_call: TRBV7-2; clone_size: -; j_call: TRBJ2-5; d_call: TRBD1; cdr3_nt: TGTGCCAGCAGCCTTGGACAGGCGGAGACCCAGTACTTC; cdr3_aa: CASSLGQAETQYF
v_call: TRBV2; clone_size: -; j_call: TRBJ2-1; d_call: TRBD2; cdr3_nt: TGTGCCAGCAGTTGGCGGGAGGGAGGTGAGCAGTTCTTC; cdr3_aa: CASSWREGGEQFF
v_call: TRBV28; clone_size: -; j_call: TRBJ2-1; d_call: TRBD1; cdr3_nt: TGTGCCAGCAGTGGGGGGACAGGGGCCAGACTATTCTCTAGCATCTATGAGCAGTTCTTC; cdr3_aa: CASSGGTGARLFSSIYEQFF
v_call: TRBV7-2; clone_size: -; j_call: TRBJ2-7; d_call: TRBD2; cdr3_nt: TGTGCCAGCAGACACCCTCCGGGACTAGCGGGGGGATTAACCTACGAGCAGTACTTC; cdr3_aa: CASRHPPGLAGGLTYEQYF
v_call: TRBV21-1; clone_size: few; j_call: TRBJ2-3; d_call: -; cdr3_nt: TGTGCCAGCAGCAAAGCTGCGGATACGCAGTATTTT; cdr3_aa: CASSKAADTQYF
v_call: TRBV6-6; clone_size: -; j_call: TRBJ2-7; d_call: -; cdr3_nt: TGTGCCAGCAGTTACTACAACGAGCAGTACTTC; cdr3_aa: CASSYYNEQYF
v_call: TRBV30; clone_size: few; j_call: TRBJ1-5; d_call: TRBD1; cdr3_nt: TGTGCCTGGAGCCCAGGGGGCGAACAGCCCCAGCATTTT; cdr3_aa: CAWSPGGEQPQHF